These 20 T cell receptor beta chains share one sample of origin, sequenced in a study of shared clonotypes between healthy human individuals. Assay: immunoSEQ multiplex PCR; the TCRdb copy retains only in-frame clones and omits some. The repertoire holds about 600,000 clones, with roughly 95% as singletons. Naivety among CD8 cells was defined by CD45RO negativity and positive CCR7 selection, thereby excluding terminally differentiated effector memory CD45RA+ cells. Sequencing used naive CD8+ T cells sorted from blood. These receptor sequences come from a woman aged 25 to 45 in good health.

Concerning this clone itself: The same CDR3 is also encoded by other DNA sequences in this sample. J is TRBJ1-5 and V is TRBV9; D is unclear. Trimming cost V 3 bases and J 0 bases, with 7 bases left between them. This CDR3 has 14 residues. Germline-derived CDR1 and CDR2 are SGDLS and YYNGEE. The CDR3 protein is CASSATASNQPQHF. The CDR3 nucleotides read TGTGCCAGCAGCGCCACGGCTAGCAATCAGCCCCAGCATTTT.

The chain carries TRBV11-2 and TRBJ1-1; weak D call: TRBD1 (5 bases). This CDR3 spans 15 amino acids. Germline V gene lookup returns CDR1 SGHAT and CDR2 FQNNGV. Trimming pared 6 bases from V and 0 bases from J, leaving 14 bases between. The CDR3 region is CASSPPGSLNTEAFF. Here the CDR3 DNA reads TGTGCCAGCAGTCCCCCAGGGTCCCTGAACACTGAAGCTTTCTTT.

The gene calls are TRBV2 and TRBJ2-1; D call uncertain. The CDR3 covers 17 residues. The V end was cut by 3 bases, the J end by 7 bases, with 22 bases between. Germline V gene sequence: CDR1 SNHLY, CDR2 FYNNEI. The CDR3 region has the DNA TGTGCCAGCAGTGATCGACAACTGCAGGTGAAAGGTAATGAGCAGTTCTTC. This encodes CASSDRQLQVKGNEQFF. Complete variable domain (other parts from reference TRBV2 and TRBJ2-1): EPEVTQTPSHQVTQMGQEVILRCVPISNHLYFYWYRQILGQKVEFLVSFYNNEISEKSEIFDDQFSVERPDGSNFTLKIRSTKLEDSAMYFCASSDRQLQVKGNEQFFGPGTRLTVL.

The rearrangement uses TRBV28 and TRBJ1-3, with TRBD1 identical over 7 bases. The CDR3 sequence is 14 residues long. Germline CDR1 MDHEN, CDR2 SYDVKM. J gave up 3 bases and V 5 bases, and 4 bases lay outside the gene matches. The DNA for the CDR3 is TGTGCCAGCAGTCCACAGGGGCTTGGAAACACCATATATTTT. Residues: CASSPQGLGNTIYF.

The chain recombines TRBV11-2 with TRBJ1-1; no definite D call. This CDR3 spans 13 amino acids. The germline V and J ends were trimmed by 8 bases and 0 bases, with 10 bases remaining between them. Per the germline V gene, CDR1 is SGHAT and CDR2 is FQNNGV. CDR3 in amino acids: CASGPGMNTEAFF. The CDR3 DNA reads as TGTGCCAGCGGGCCGGGCATGAACACTGAAGCTTTCTTT. Full variable domain (missing parts from reference TRBV11-2 and TRBJ1-1): EAGVAQSPRYKIIEKRQSVAFWCNPISGHATLYWYQQILGQGPKLLIQFQNNGVVDDSQLPKDRFSAERLKGVDSTLKIQPAKLEDSAVYLCASGPGMNTEAFFGQGTRLTVV.

The chain joins TRBV23-1 to TRBJ2-7; 11 positions agree with TRBD2. TRBV23-1 is marked as an open reading frame, function uncertain. There are 18 residues in the CDR3. V shed 3 bases and J 7 bases; nucleotides not matched to a gene: 17. CDR3 nucleotide sequence: TGCGCCAGCAGTCATCCAGGGATTACTAGCGGGAGCCGCGAAGAGCAGTACTTC. Its protein is CASSHPGITSGSREEQYF.

The rearrangement links TRBV6-5 to TRBJ2-7, with 10 bases that match TRBD1. V lost 6 bases to trimming and J lost 0 bases; unmatched junction nucleotides: 5. Per germline, CDR1 MNHEY and CDR2 SVGAGI. The CDR3 has 15 amino acids. The CDR3 is CASRTGTGASYEQYF. The DNA of the CDR3 is TGTGCCAGCAGAACCGGGACAGGGGCCTCCTACGAGCAGTACTTC.

This rearrangement joins TRBV30 to TRBJ2-2, with D tentatively TRBD2 (6 bases). Trimming pared 5 bases from V and 4 bases from J, leaving 8 bases between. The CDR3 spans 12 residues. Germline CDR1 and CDR2: GTSNPN and SVGIG (reference sequence). This CDR3 is CAWREITGELFF. As DNA, the CDR3 is TGTGCCTGGCGGGAGATCACCGGGGAGCTGTTTTTT.

J is TRBJ2-1 and V is TRBV29-1; 9 bases are a match to TRBD1. This CDR3 has 13 residues. The trim removed 6 bases at V and 2 bases at J, leaving 2 bases unmatched. Per the germline V gene, CDR1 is SQVTM and CDR2 is ANQGSEA. The CDR3 loop reads CSVGDRAYNEQFF. CDR3 in DNA: TGCAGCGTAGGGGACAGGGCCTACAATGAGCAGTTCTTC.

The chain uses TRBV6-5 and TRBJ2-3; D is possibly TRBD2 (6 bases). V shed 0 bases and J shed 6 bases, with 13 bases lying between them. The CDR3 runs 15 residues. Per germline, CDR1 MNHEY and CDR2 SVGAGI. In nucleotides, the CDR3 is TGTGCCAGCAGTTACTCTCTGGAGGGACGGGATACGCAGTATTTT. Residues: CASSYSLEGRDTQYF.

J is TRBJ1-2 and V is TRBV30; D is ambiguous. V was shortened by 2 bases and J by 8 bases, with 12 bases between the two germline ends. The CDR3 covers 12 residues. Germline V gene data show CDR1 as GTSNPN and CDR2 as SVGIG (reference sequence). The CDR3 protein is CAWSPAGSGYTF. The CDR3 DNA reads TGTGCCTGGAGTCCGGCGGGGTCCGGCTACACCTTC. Supplemented by reference TRBV30 and TRBJ1-2, the full variable domain reads SQTIHQWPATLVQPVGSPLSLECTVEGTSNPNLYWYRQAAGRGLQLLFYSVGIGQISSEVPQNLSASRPQDRQFILSSKKLLLSDSGFYLCAWSPAGSGYTFGSGTRLTVV.

The chain joins TRBV7-9 to TRBJ2-7; 9 bases map to TRBD2. Germline trimming cut 1 base from V and 3 bases from J; bases unmatched to any gene: 7. Germline CDR1 SEHNR, CDR2 FQNEAQ (reference sequence). The CDR3 consists of 16 residues. This CDR3 is CASSLGYSGRGYEQYF. The CDR3, as DNA: TGTGCCAGCAGCTTAGGGTATAGCGGGAGAGGCTACGAGCAGTACTTC.

Comment on this clone: Other DNA sequences within the sample encode an identical CDR3. J is TRBJ2-7 and V is TRBV5-6; D possibly uses TRBD1 or TRBD2 (5 bases each). CDR3 length: 11 residues. Trimming stripped 2 bases from V and 6 bases from J, with 6 bases between. In germline, CDR1 is SGHDT, CDR2 YYEEEE. CDR3: CASSFGGEQYF. DNA of the CDR3: TGTGCCAGCAGCTTTGGGGGCGAGCAGTACTTC.

This chain links TRBV5-6 with TRBJ2-7, with TRBD1 matching over 9 bases. CDR1 and CDR2 (germline): SGHDT, YYEEEE. The CDR3 runs to 15 residues. With V trimmed by 2 bases and J by 4 bases, 7 bases remained unmatched. The CDR3 DNA reads as TGTGCCAGCAGCTTTGGGACAGGGAAGTTATACGAGCAGTACTTC. This encodes CASSFGTGKLYEQYF.

The chain combines TRBV7-2 with TRBJ1-5; tentatively, D is TRBD1 (5 bases). V was pared by 3 bases and J by 7 bases, with 13 bases between. There are 14 residues in the CDR3. Germline V CDR1 and CDR2: SGHTA, FQGNSA. CDR3 sequence reads: CASSLGPRGQPQHF. CDR3 coding DNA: TGTGCCAGCAGCTTGGGACCTCGAGGGCAGCCCCAGCATTTT.

CDR3 coding DNA: TGTGCCAGCAGTTACGCGGGACAGTCCTACGAGCAGTACTTC. The encoded protein is CASSYAGQSYEQYF. This chain links TRBV6-5 with TRBJ2-5; TRBD1 is a possible D gene (7 bases). The better agreement between TRBJ2-7 and the DNA end casts doubt on the J call. There are 14 residues in the CDR3. CDR1 is MNHEY, CDR2 SVGAGI, per germline.

This sequence joins TRBV4-2 and TRBJ1-2, with D perhaps TRBD1 (5 bases). CDR1 is LGHNA and CDR2 is YNFKEQ in the germline V gene. The ends were cut back, 0 bases at V and 0 bases at J, with 8 bases in the middle. This CDR3 is 15 amino acids long. The CDR3 loop is CASSQEQATNYGYTF. Written as DNA, the CDR3 is TGTGCCAGCAGCCAAGAACAGGCAACTAACTATGGCTACACCTTC.

V gene TRBV7-3 combines with J gene TRBJ2-1; 11 positions match TRBD2. The CDR3 length is 16 residues. V lost 5 bases, J lost 4 bases, and 7 bases stayed unmatched. CDR1 is SGHTA, CDR2 FQGTGA, per germline. The CDR3 coding sequence is TGTGCCAGCAGCGAGCTAGCGGGAGGACTTTACAATGAGCAGTTCTTC. Its translation is CASSELAGGLYNEQFF.

The J gene is TRBJ2-1, the V gene TRBV4-1; D is uncertain. Trimming left V 3 bases short and J 7 bases short, with 22 bases between. CDR1 MGHRA and CDR2 YSYEKL come from the germline V gene. The CDR3 spans 17 residues. The CDR3 sequence is CASSQSQGGSGRNEQFF. The CDR3 DNA is TGCGCCAGCAGCCAGAGTCAAGGCGGCTCGGGTCGGAATGAGCAGTTCTTC.

This chain links TRBV6-5 with TRBJ2-1; D remains ambiguous. Germline V gene lookup returns CDR1 MNHEY and CDR2 SVGAGI. The CDR3 consists of 15 residues. The germline V and J ends were trimmed by 6 bases and 0 bases, with 12 bases remaining between them. CDR3 protein: CASSPHSYSYNEQFF. CDR3 coding DNA: TGTGCCAGCAGCCCTCACTCGTACTCCTACAATGAGCAGTTCTTC.